These 26 T cell receptor beta chains originate from one sample sequenced in a study of response to subunit inactivated influenza vaccine. One entry per CDR3 protein results from TCRdb running MiXCR on the RT-PCR reads. The sample gives roughly 620,000 distinct CDR3 sequences, about 11% of which show up once; 9.5% to 11% is in the top ten. Another study also made use of these data, one on T cells expressing NK-cell markers. Turning to that study: Synthesis of TCR beta cDNA relied on 5'RACE template switching carrying UMIs.

This sample comprised PBMCs from blood, obtained on the day of vaccination. The receptors were gathered from a man aged 50-60 years who received an inactivated influenza vaccine.

This clonotype was detected only a few times. This chain joins TRBV15 and TRBJ2-2; D is unresolved. Trimming stripped 0 bases from V and 4 bases from J, with 12 bases between. CDR1 and CDR2 from the germline V gene are LNHNV and YYDKDF (reference sequence). The CDR3 is 16 amino acids. The CDR3 region has the DNA TGTGCCACCAGCAGAGATGAGCTCTGGGGCACCGGGGAGCTGTTTTTT. Translating gives CATSRDELWGTGELFF. The full variable domain, its missing parts supplied by reference TRBV15 and TRBJ2-2, is DAMVIQNPRYQVTQFGKPVTLSCSQTLNHNVMYWYQQKSSQAPKLLFHYYDKDFNNEADTPDNFQSRRPNTSFCFLDIRSPGLGDTAMYLCATSRDELWGTGELFFGEGSRLTVL.

The chain has TRBV7-8 and TRBJ2-7; TRBD1 aligns across 7 bases. CDR1 is SGHVS and CDR2 is FQNEAQ in the germline V gene. J lost 1 base, V lost 3 bases, and 9 bases had no gene match. The CDR3 sequence is 16 residues long. The CDR3 loop is CASSFDRESTSYEQYF. The CDR3 DNA is TGTGCCAGCAGCTTCGACAGGGAATCGACATCCTACGAGCAGTACTTC.

This clonotype appeared many times. The chain links TRBV11-2 to TRBJ2-2; the D gene is possibly TRBD2 (6 bases). Germline V CDR1 and CDR2: SGHAT, FQNNGV. V lost 5 bases and J 2 bases, leaving 15 bases between the germline ends. CDR3 length equals 16 residues. Here the CDR3 DNA reads TGTGCCAGCAGCCCCATTGGGGGGATCAACACCGGGGAGCTGTTTTTT. Protein sequence: CASSPIGGINTGELFF.

There are a few counts of this clonotype. The V gene is TRBV9, the J gene TRBJ2-4, with 10 nucleotides matching TRBD1. The CDR3 consists of 17 residues. Germline V gene lookup returns CDR1 SGDLS and CDR2 YYNGEE. V was pared by 2 bases and J by 2 bases, with 7 bases of the junction left unmatched. The CDR3 is CASSVSTGGNSKNIQYF. CDR3 in DNA: TGTGCCAGCAGCGTTTCGACAGGGGGCAATTCCAAAAACATTCAGTACTTC.

The rearrangement uses TRBV6-2 or TRBV6-3 and TRBJ2-3; D is unresolved. The length of the CDR3 is 14 residues. V lost 4 bases and J lost 5, with 13 bases in between. Germline CDR1 reads MNHEY; CDR2 reads SVGEGT. Here the CDR3 DNA reads TGTGCCAGCAGTTTGCGTAGAACCGGAGATACGCAGTATTTT. It encodes CASSLRRTGDTQYF.

This clonotype appeared many times. The chain links TRBV5-5 to TRBJ1-1; D is ambiguous. Per germline, CDR1 SGHKS and CDR2 YYEKEE (reference sequence). V was pared by 0 bases and J by 2 bases, with 8 bases between. This CDR3 has 14 residues. Here the CDR3 reads CASSLVGSNTEAFF. The CDR3 nucleotides are TGTGCCAGCAGCTTGGTGGGCAGCAACACTGAAGCTTTCTTT.

This clonotype was found once. This sequence joins TRBV5-4 and TRBJ2-5, with 11 bases lining up with TRBD2. CDR3 length equals 18 residues. Germline V CDR1 and CDR2: SGHNT, YYREEE (reference sequence). Germline trimming cut 6 bases from V and 5 bases from J; bases unmatched to any gene: 18. CDR3 sequence reads: CASTFGGAGTSGGETQYF. CDR3 sequence (DNA): TGTGCCAGCACCTTTGGGGGCGCCGGGACTAGCGGCGGTGAGACCCAGTACTTC.

The chain joins TRBV12-3 or TRBV12-4 to TRBJ2-7, with 8 bases lining up with TRBD2. V lost 1 base, J lost 3 bases, and 5 bases stayed unmatched. The CDR3 runs to 15 residues. The CDR3 sequence is CASSLVGLAGYEQYF. The DNA for the CDR3 is TGTGCCAGCAGTTTAGTAGGGCTAGCGGGCTACGAGCAGTACTTC.

This chain links TRBV7-9 with TRBJ2-7, with a tentative D call TRBD2 (6 bases). V dropped 3 bases and J dropped 0 bases, with 15 bases sitting between them. Per germline, CDR1 SEHNR and CDR2 FQNEAQ (reference sequence). The CDR3 is 16 residues long. CDR3 nucleotide sequence: TGTGCCAGCAGCTTGTCCCCCGGGGGTAGCTCCTACGAGCAGTACTTC. Protein sequence: CASSLSPGGSSYEQYF.

The chain links TRBV5-5 to TRBJ2-3, with D possibly TRBD2 on 5 matching bases. This CDR3 comprises 14 residues. Trimming removed 0 bases from V and 4 bases from J, with 9 bases in between. The germline V gene encodes CDR1 SGHKS and CDR2 YYEKEE (reference sequence). CDR3 sequence reads: CASSLAPAADTQYF. As DNA, the CDR3 is TGTGCCAGCAGCTTGGCTCCAGCGGCAGATACGCAGTATTTT.

This clonotype has more than one count but fewer than ten. CDR3 loop: CASSYGGNNEQFF. In nucleotides, the CDR3 is TGCGCCAGCAGCTACGGCGGCAACAATGAGCAGTTCTTC. This sequence joins TRBV5-1 and TRBJ2-1; D is undetermined. The germline V and J ends were trimmed by 3 bases and 5 bases, with 9 bases remaining between them. The CDR3 has 13 amino acids. Germline-derived CDR1 and CDR2 are SGHRS and YFSETQ.

This clonotype appeared a few times. The rearrangement joins TRBV6-1 to TRBJ1-6; 8 bases match TRBD1. CDR3 length equals 15 residues. V lost 7 bases to trimming and J lost 6 bases; unmatched junction nucleotides: 8. Germline V gene sequence: CDR1 MNHNS, CDR2 SASEGT. CDR3 nucleotides: TGTGCCAGCACTACCGGGACAGGCCTTAATTCACCCCTCCACTTT. Amino acid sequence: CASTTGTGLNSPLHF.

This clonotype was seen more than once but under ten times. This chain joins TRBV15 and TRBJ1-1, with 12 bases aligning to TRBD1. V dropped 5 bases and J dropped 3; count of bases not matched to a gene: 1. CDR3 length: 14 residues. The germline gives CDR1 LNHNV, CDR2 YYDKDF (reference sequence). This CDR3 reads CATSGDRGHTEAFF. DNA of the CDR3: TGTGCCACCAGCGGGGACAGGGGGCACACTGAAGCTTTCTTT. The whole variable domain, filled in from reference TRBV15 and TRBJ1-1, reads DAMVIQNPRYQVTQFGKPVTLSCSQTLNHNVMYWYQQKSSQAPKLLFHYYDKDFNNEADTPDNFQSRRPNTSFCFLDIRSPGLGDTAMYLCATSGDRGHTEAFFGQGTRLTVV.

The V and J genes are TRBV7-9 and TRBJ1-1, with 7 bases lining up with TRBD1. Germline V lookup: CDR1 SEHNR, CDR2 FQNEAQ (reference sequence). The CDR3 sequence is 16 residues long. J was trimmed by 5 bases and V by 5 bases; bases with no gene match: 14. This CDR3 is CASSLSPTGVGTEAFF. CDR3 DNA: TGTGCCAGCAGCCTCTCCCCAACAGGGGTTGGGACTGAAGCTTTCTTT.

This clonotype was observed a few times. This rearrangement joins TRBV11-2 to TRBJ2-3; 11 bases line up with TRBD2. V dropped 3 bases and J dropped 4; count of bases not matched to a gene: 6. Germline-derived CDR1 and CDR2 are SGHAT and FQNNGV. This CDR3 comprises 16 residues. The CDR3 DNA reads TGTGCCAGCAGCTTCACTAGCGGGGGTGGGCCAGATACGCAGTATTTT. Translation gives CASSFTSGGGPDTQYF.

This clonotype was picked up a small number of times. At one end the junction does not follow the germline gene, possibly because of a read error. The chain links TRBV9 to TRBJ2-1, with 7 bases aligning to TRBD1. Looked up from germline, CDR1 is SGDLS and CDR2 is YYNGEE. This CDR3 has 16 amino acids. CDR3 DNA sequence: TGTGCCAGCAGCGCGGATTACAGGGGAGCCTACAATGAGCAGTTTTTC. Translating it yields CASSADYRGAYNEQFF.

Only a few counts were recorded for this clonotype. The gene calls are TRBV29-1 and TRBJ1-2; D is ambiguous. Trimming stripped 0 bases from V and 4 bases from J, with 12 bases between. The CDR3 totals 14 residues. Per the germline V gene, CDR1 is SQVTM and CDR2 is ANQGSEA. CDR3 DNA: TGCAGCGTTGAAGATCCGATCGGCTCCTATGGCTACACCTTC. Translation gives CSVEDPIGSYGYTF. The complete variable domain, with remaining parts taken from reference TRBV29-1 and TRBJ1-2, reads SAVISQKPSRDICQRGTSLTIQCQVDSQVTMMFWYRQQPGQSLTLIATANQGSEATYESGFVIDKFPISRPNLTFSTLTVSNMSPEDSSIYLCSVEDPIGSYGYTFGSGTRLTVV.

This clonotype was detected ten times or more. V and J are TRBV27 and TRBJ2-1; D gene unclear. Germline CDR1 and CDR2: MNHEY and SMNVEV (reference sequence). CDR3 length: 12 amino acids. V lost 6 bases and J lost 6, with 9 bases in between. Here the CDR3 reads CASREVSNEQFF. The CDR3 DNA follows: TGTGCCAGCAGAGAAGTTTCCAATGAGCAGTTCTTC.

The V and J genes are TRBV7-2 and TRBJ2-7; 7 nucleotides align to TRBD1. J was trimmed by 0 bases and V by 5 bases; bases with no gene match: 10. Germline lookup yields CDR1 SGHTA and CDR2 FQGNSA. The CDR3 spans 16 residues. CDR3 sequence: CASSRTGTVSSYEQYF. In DNA, the CDR3 is TGTGCCAGCAGCCGTACCGGGACAGTAAGCTCCTACGAGCAGTACTTC.

A note on this clonotype: Because the CDR3 is missing its conserved closing phenylalanine or tryptophan, this is likely a read error. The chain's CDR3 is CASSLPALYNSPLHL. The CDR3 DNA follows: TGTGCCAGCAGCTTACCGGCCCTGTATAATTCACCCCTCCACTTG. The rearrangement uses TRBV7-8 and TRBJ1-6; the D is unclear. Germline loops: CDR1 SGHVS, CDR2 FQNEAQ. The CDR3 contains 15 residues. V was pared by 2 bases and J by 4 bases, with 9 bases between.

Many counts were recorded for this clonotype. The CDR3 nucleotides are TGCGCCAGCAGCTTAGGCGGGGGGGTCGGCAATGAGCAGTTCTTC. Protein sequence: CASSLGGGVGNEQFF. This chain connects TRBV5-1 to TRBJ2-1; 9 bases align to TRBD2. This CDR3 spans 15 amino acids. Germline loops: CDR1 SGHRS, CDR2 YFSETQ. Trimming took 2 bases from V and 6 from J; bases not matched to a gene: 6.

This clonotype has only a few counts. The chain couples TRBV27 to TRBJ2-1; tentatively, D is TRBD1 (6 bases). V lost 4 bases and J 3 bases, leaving 13 bases between the germline ends. The CDR3 consists of 15 residues. From germline, CDR1 is MNHEY and CDR2 SMNVEV (reference sequence). As DNA, the CDR3 is TGTGCCAGCAGTTCATCGGGACACAGCTACAATGAGCAGTTCTTC. Protein sequence: CASSSSGHSYNEQFF.

This clonotype came up many times. V and J are TRBV10-3 and TRBJ2-7; D uncertain. V was pared by 10 bases and J by 5 bases, with 15 bases between. The length of the CDR3 is 12 residues. Germline V lookup: CDR1 ENHRY, CDR2 SYGVKD. For the CDR3, the DNA is TGTGCCAGCGGTGGTAGAAGTGACGAGCAGTACTTC. Translating gives CASGGRSDEQYF.

This clonotype has a count of ten or more. The chain has TRBV7-2 and TRBJ1-1, with D maybe TRBD1 (6 bases). Germline assignment: CDR1 SGHTA and CDR2 FQGNSA. This CDR3 contains 13 residues. Trimming cost V 7 bases and J 10 bases, with 19 bases left between them. CDR3 bases: TGTGCCAGCAATCTACAGGGAGGGGCGAGAGCTTTCTTT. Protein product: CASNLQGGARAFF. The complete variable domain, with remaining parts taken from reference TRBV7-2 and TRBJ1-1, reads GAGVSQSPSNKVTEKGKDVELRCDPISGHTALYWYRQSLGQGLEFLIYFQGNSAPDKSGLPSDRFSAERTGGSVSTLTIQRTQQEDSAVYLCASNLQGGARAFFGQGTRLTVV.

V is TRBV14 and J is TRBJ2-1, with 10 nucleotides matching TRBD2. The V segment lost 2 bases and the J segment 10 bases; nucleotides outside the gene matches: 5. Germline V gene data show CDR1 as SGHDN and CDR2 as FVKESK. CDR3 size: 14 residues. The CDR3 loop is CASSQLAGVKEQFF. In DNA form, the CDR3 reads TGTGCCAGCAGCCAACTAGCGGGAGTCAAAGAGCAGTTCTTC.

This rearrangement joins TRBV7-9 to TRBJ2-5, with 10 bases identical to TRBD2. This CDR3 spans 15 amino acids. Germline V gene lookup returns CDR1 SEHNR and CDR2 FQNEAQ (reference sequence). The ends lost 5 bases at V and 3 bases at J; junction bases unmatched: 6. CDR3 region: CASSQGLALEETQYF. CDR3 sequence (DNA): TGTGCCAGCAGCCAGGGACTAGCGCTAGAAGAGACCCAGTACTTC.